This TCR beta chain was identified in a study of post-analysis software for immune sequencing data. Study-wide results and caveats: F measure grouped same-batch samples tightly together. TRBV5-6, TRBV5-1 and TRBV20-1 were among several TRBV segments more frequent in patients than controls.

Unique molecular identifiers tagged the TCR beta cDNA libraries. From the PCR reads, TCRdb called clonotypes with MiXCR, one entry per CDR3 protein. The sample records 500,000 to 600,000 distinct CDR3 sequences, 44% being singletons. In regard to this clonotype: What it recognizes is unknown.

J lost 0 bases, V lost 6 bases, and 9 bases had no gene match. The CDR3 has 16 amino acids. The specimen sequenced was blood. This chain links TRBV12-3 or TRBV12-4 with TRBJ2-5, with TRBD1 identical over 8 bases. The TCR originated in a girl aged 5-17 years with multiple sclerosis. Written as DNA, the CDR3 is TGTGCCAGCAGCGTAGGGGACAGGAGGTACCAAGAGACCCAGTACTTC. Protein: CASSVGDRRYQETQYF.